Listed here are 17 T cell receptor beta chains from one sample, sequenced in a study of regulatory T cells in long-lasting Graves disease. Building of the TCR beta libraries involved iRepertoire HTBI primers and Arm-PCR of CDR3 regions. TCRdb re-called the multiplex PCR reads through MiXCR, storing one row per CDR3 protein. The sample has roughly 400,000 distinct CDR3 sequences; about 15% are singletons. Regarding time point: newly diagnosed GD, antithyroid drugs for less than 3 months. The TCR library used RNA extracted from PBMCs. The sample was also reused in another study, on T cells in Graves' hyperthyroidism and ophthalmopathy.

The sample consisted of peripheral blood mononuclear cells (PBMCs), taken at new diagnosis, from a patient treated with antithyroid drugs. The receptors stem from a woman in her thirties or forties with Graves disease.

There are a few counts of this clonotype. The V call is TRBV5-1, the J call TRBJ2-1, with a possible D match to TRBD2 (6 bases). The V gene's germline CDR1 is SGHRS and CDR2 YFSETQ. The CDR3 length is 14 residues. The V end lost 7 bases, the J end lost 6 bases, and 17 bases lay between the germline ends. The CDR3 DNA is TGCGCCAGCTTTACTCCGGTGACTAGCAATGAGCAGTTCTTC. It codes for CASFTPVTSNEQFF.

This clonotype was detected many times. The V call is TRBV7-2, the J call TRBJ1-5; no clear D gene. This CDR3 is built from 14 residues. The germline gives CDR1 SGHTA, CDR2 FQGNSA. Deletions cut 5 bases from V and 7 bases from J, with 15 bases between. CDR3 protein: CASSRVVIDQPQHF. CDR3 coding DNA: TGTGCCAGCAGCCGTGTTGTGATCGACCAGCCCCAGCATTTT.

V usage is TRBV20-1 and J usage is TRBJ1-2, with 8 bases matching TRBD1. The CDR3 is made up of 15 amino acids. After removal of 6 bases from V and 0 bases from J, the junction contained 9 bases not matched to a gene. Germline loops: CDR1 DFQATT, CDR2 SNEGSKA (reference sequence). The CDR3 DNA is TGCAGTGCCATAGGGGGACAGGCTTCTAACTATGGCTACACCTTC. It yields the protein CSAIGGQASNYGYTF.

This clonotype was detected many times. This sequence joins TRBV6-2 or TRBV6-3 and TRBJ2-2; 12 bases are shared with TRBD2. CDR1 MNHEY and CDR2 SVGEGT come from the germline V gene. The V and J ends lost 7 bases and 8 bases, in that order; junction bases with no gene match: 11. The CDR3 loop spans 16 amino acids. CDR3: CASKRPVLAGGGELFF. The CDR3 nucleotides are TGTGCCAGCAAGCGGCCGGTACTAGCGGGAGGAGGGGAGCTGTTTTTT.

In its sample, this clonotype was seen a few times. This chain connects TRBV15 to TRBJ1-4, with 7 bases lining up with TRBD1. Germline CDR1 reads LNHNV; CDR2 reads YYDKDF (reference sequence). V trimming: 2 bases; J trimming: 0 bases; junction bases outside the gene matches: 3. The CDR3 covers 16 residues. The CDR3: CATSRSGTATNEKLFF. The CDR3 DNA reads as TGTGCCACCAGCAGAAGTGGGACAGCAACTAATGAAAAACTGTTTTTT.

There are a few counts of this clonotype. This chain uses TRBV4-1 with TRBJ2-2; 11 nucleotides agree with TRBD2. The CDR3 has 17 amino acids. Trimming removed 5 bases from V and 7 bases from J; junction bases left unmatched: 12. Germline V gene lookup returns CDR1 MGHRA and CDR2 YSYEKL. The CDR3 nucleotides read TGCGCCAGCAGCAACGTAGCGGGAGGGCCCTCGGGCGGGGAGCTGTTTTTT. Protein sequence: CASSNVAGGPSGGELFF.

This clonotype was detected a few times. The J gene is TRBJ2-7, the V gene TRBV5-1, with 8 bases fitting TRBD1. With V trimmed by 3 bases and J by 5 bases, 7 bases remained unmatched. Per germline, CDR1 SGHRS and CDR2 YFSETQ. This CDR3 spans 14 amino acids. In DNA, the CDR3 is TGCGCCAGCAGCTACCCGGGACAGGTCCACGAGCAGTACTTC. Its translation is CASSYPGQVHEQYF.

This chain links TRBV6-4 with TRBJ1-1; D not certain. Deletions cut 5 bases from V and 0 bases from J, with 16 bases between. CDR1 and CDR2 from the germline V gene are MRHNA and SNTAGT. The length of the CDR3 is 16 residues. The CDR3 sequence is CASSYPSGDLNTEAFF. Here the CDR3 DNA reads TGTGCCAGCAGTTACCCCTCCGGTGACCTGAACACTGAAGCTTTCTTT.

About this clonotype: A far larger clone is one nucleotide away, so this likely arose from a read error. The chain has TRBV7-2 and TRBJ1-6; possibly TRBD1 for D (5 bases). In germline, CDR1 is SGHTA, CDR2 FQGNSA. This CDR3 has 15 amino acids. The CDR3: CASSSPGRTNSPPHF. In nucleotides, the CDR3 is TGTGCCAGTAGTTCCCCGGGACGGACTAATTCACCCCCCCACTTT.

Many counts were recorded for this clonotype. This chain joins TRBV7-3 and TRBJ2-2, with a weak D call TRBD1 (7 bases). V lost 0 bases, J lost 6 bases, and 14 bases lay in between. This CDR3 has 16 amino acids. The germline gives CDR1 SGHTA, CDR2 FQGTGA. CDR3: CASSLTRRGRSGELFF. CDR3 DNA: TGTGCCAGCAGCTTAACGAGGAGGGGGCGGTCCGGGGAGCTGTTTTTT.

In this sample, this clonotype turned up many times. V and J are TRBV2 and TRBJ1-5, with 9 bases that match TRBD1. V lost 6 bases, J lost 4 bases, and 1 base stayed unmatched. The CDR3 covers 13 residues. Germline V gene sequence: CDR1 SNHLY, CDR2 FYNNEI. DNA of the CDR3: TGTGCCAGCAGGGGGACAGGGAATCAGCCCCAGCATTTT. It encodes CASRGTGNQPQHF.

This clonotype appeared many times. The junction differs from germline at one of its ends, possibly a read error. The J gene is TRBJ2-1, the V gene TRBV28; 8 bases are a match to TRBD2. The germline gives CDR1 MDHEN, CDR2 SYDVKM. This CDR3 has 16 residues. As DNA, the CDR3 is TGTGCCAGCAGTTCGGGGGGGGGCCGCAAGGGATGGACCCGGTACTTC. As protein: CASSSGGGRKGWTRYF.

A word on this clonotype: This may be a read error: a much more frequent sequence differs by one nucleotide. V and J are TRBV20-1 and TRBJ2-1, with TRBD1 identical over 8 bases. The CDR3 has 17 residues. Germline V gene sequence: CDR1 DFQATT, CDR2 SNEGSKA (reference sequence). Written as DNA, the CDR3 is TGCAGTGCTAGACTTAGGGACAGGACGAGCTCCCACAATGAGCAGTTCTTC. Translation: CSARLRDRTSSHNEQFF.

This clonotype has ten or more counts. The J gene is TRBJ2-1, the V gene TRBV7-2; 11 nucleotides align to TRBD2. Trimming removed 4 bases from V and 1 base from J; junction bases left unmatched: 6. The CDR3 runs 17 residues. Germline V gene sequence: CDR1 SGHTA, CDR2 FQGNSA. This CDR3 reads CASSSGTSGPSYNEQFF. The CDR3 DNA follows: TGTGCCAGCAGCTCCGGGACTAGCGGCCCGTCCTACAATGAGCAGTTCTTC.

This clonotype occurred many times. V gene TRBV7-2 combines with J gene TRBJ2-1; TRBD2 agrees at 9 bases. In germline, CDR1 is SGHTA, CDR2 FQGNSA. The V segment lost 6 bases and the J segment 8 bases; nucleotides outside the gene matches: 5. The CDR3 has 13 amino acids. CDR3 sequence reads: CASRGGGRDEQFF. The CDR3 DNA reads TGTGCCAGCAGGGGCGGCGGGAGGGATGAGCAGTTCTTC. Supplemented by reference TRBV7-2 and TRBJ2-1, the full variable domain reads GAGVSQSPSNKVTEKGKDVELRCDPISGHTALYWYRQSLGQGLEFLIYFQGNSAPDKSGLPSDRFSAERTGGSVSTLTIQRTQQEDSAVYLCASRGGGRDEQFFGPGTRLTVL.

This clonotype was seen at least ten times. The J gene is TRBJ2-1, the V gene TRBV13; 7 bases are shared with TRBD2. Germline loops: CDR1 PRHDT, CDR2 FYEKMQ (reference sequence). The V segment lost 5 bases and the J segment 6 bases; nucleotides outside the gene matches: 7. CDR3 size: 14 residues. CDR3 nucleotide sequence: TGTGCCAGCAGCCAAGCGGGAACCGCCAATGAGCAGTTCTTC. Amino acids: CASSQAGTANEQFF.

This clonotype has at least ten counts. The V gene is TRBV30, the J gene TRBJ2-2; D ambiguous. The germline V gene encodes CDR1 GTSNPN and CDR2 SVGIG (reference sequence). V was clipped by 0 bases and J by 5 bases, with 1 base between them. There are 11 residues in the CDR3. CDR3: CAWSVTGELFF. The CDR3 DNA follows: TGTGCCTGGAGTGTAACCGGGGAGCTGTTTTTT.